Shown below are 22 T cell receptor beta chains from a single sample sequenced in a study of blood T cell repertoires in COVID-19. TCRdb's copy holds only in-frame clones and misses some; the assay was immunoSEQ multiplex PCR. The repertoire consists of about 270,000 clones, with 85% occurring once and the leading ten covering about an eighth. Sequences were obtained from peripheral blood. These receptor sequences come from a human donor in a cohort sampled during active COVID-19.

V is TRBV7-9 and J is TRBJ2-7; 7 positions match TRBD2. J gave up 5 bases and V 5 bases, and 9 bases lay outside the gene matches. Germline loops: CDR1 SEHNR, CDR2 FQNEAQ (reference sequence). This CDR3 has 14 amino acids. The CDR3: CASSPRLASNEQYF. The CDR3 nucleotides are TGTGCCAGCAGCCCCCGACTAGCTTCCAACGAGCAGTACTTC.

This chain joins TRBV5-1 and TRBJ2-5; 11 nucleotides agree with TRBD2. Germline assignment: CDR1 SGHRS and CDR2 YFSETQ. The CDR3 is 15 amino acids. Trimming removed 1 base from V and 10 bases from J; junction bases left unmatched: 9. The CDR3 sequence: CASSLMSSGRKGQYF. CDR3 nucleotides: TGCGCCAGCAGCTTGATGTCTAGCGGGAGGAAGGGCCAGTACTTC.

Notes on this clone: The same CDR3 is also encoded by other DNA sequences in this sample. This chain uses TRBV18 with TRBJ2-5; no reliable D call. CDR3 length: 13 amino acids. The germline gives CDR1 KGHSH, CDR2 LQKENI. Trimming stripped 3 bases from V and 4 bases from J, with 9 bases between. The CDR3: CASSPGVGETQYF. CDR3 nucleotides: TGTGCCAGCTCACCCGGAGTGGGAGAGACCCAGTACTTC.

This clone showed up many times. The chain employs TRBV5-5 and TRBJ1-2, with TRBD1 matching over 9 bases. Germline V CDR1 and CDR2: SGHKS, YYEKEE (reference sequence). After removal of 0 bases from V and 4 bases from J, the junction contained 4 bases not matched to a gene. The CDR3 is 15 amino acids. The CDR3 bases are TGTGCCAGCAGCTTGGCGTTGGGACAGGGCTATGGCTACACCTTC. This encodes CASSLALGQGYGYTF. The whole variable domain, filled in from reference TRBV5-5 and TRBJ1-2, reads DAGVTQSPTHLIKTRGQQVTLRCSPISGHKSVSWYQQVLGQGPQFIFQYYEKEERGRGNFPDRFSARQFPNYSSELNVNALLLGDSALYLCASSLALGQGYGYTFGSGTRLTVV.

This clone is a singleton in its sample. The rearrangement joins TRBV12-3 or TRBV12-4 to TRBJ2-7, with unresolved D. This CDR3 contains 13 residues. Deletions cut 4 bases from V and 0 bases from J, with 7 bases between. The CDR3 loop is CASSYGSSYEQYF. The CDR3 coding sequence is TGTGCCAGCAGTTACGGTAGCTCCTACGAGCAGTACTTC.

The CDR3 region is CASSPFSGIAYGYTF. DNA for the CDR3: TGTGCCAGCTCACCATTTTCGGGGATCGCCTATGGCTACACCTTC. The gene calls are TRBV18 and TRBJ1-2; D is uncertain. Trimming stripped 2 bases from V and 4 bases from J, with 14 bases between. This CDR3 spans 15 amino acids. CDR1 and CDR2 from the germline V gene are KGHSH and LQKENI. Full variable domain (missing parts from reference TRBV18 and TRBJ1-2): NAGVMQNPRHLVRRRGQEARLRCSPMKGHSHVYWYRQLPEEGLKFMVYLQKENIIDESGMPKERFSAEFPKEGPSILRIQQVVRGDSAAYFCASSPFSGIAYGYTFGSGTRLTVV.

The CDR3 nucleotides read TGTGCCAGCAGCAATGGACAGAACTATTACGAGCAGTACTTC. Its protein is CASSNGQNYYEQYF. The V gene is TRBV7-9, the J gene TRBJ2-7; tentative D call: TRBD1 (6 bases). This CDR3 has 14 amino acids. In germline, CDR1 is SEHNR, CDR2 FQNEAQ (reference sequence). Trimming pared 5 bases from V and 4 bases from J, leaving 15 bases between. Combining the CDR3 with reference TRBV7-9 and TRBJ2-7 gives the whole variable domain DTGVSQNPRHKITKRGQNVTFRCDPISEHNRLYWYRQTLGQGPEFLTYFQNEAQLEKSRLLSDRFSAERPKGSFSTLEIQRTEQGDSAMYLCASSNGQNYYEQYFGPGTRLTVT.

CDR3 DNA: TGTGCCAGCAGCTCCCCGGGACTAGCGAGCAATGAGCAGTTCTTC. It specifies CASSSPGLASNEQFF. The chain carries TRBV11-2 and TRBJ2-1, with 10 bases that match TRBD2. CDR1 and CDR2 (germline): SGHAT, FQNNGV. Trimming took 4 bases from V and 6 from J; bases not matched to a gene: 6. This CDR3 is built from 15 residues.

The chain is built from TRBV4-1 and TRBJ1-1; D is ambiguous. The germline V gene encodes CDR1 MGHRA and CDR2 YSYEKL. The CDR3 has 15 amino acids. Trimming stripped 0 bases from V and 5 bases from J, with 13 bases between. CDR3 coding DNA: TGCGCCAGCAGCCAAGATCGGAGGTATGCTACTGAAGCTTTCTTT. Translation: CASSQDRRYATEAFF.

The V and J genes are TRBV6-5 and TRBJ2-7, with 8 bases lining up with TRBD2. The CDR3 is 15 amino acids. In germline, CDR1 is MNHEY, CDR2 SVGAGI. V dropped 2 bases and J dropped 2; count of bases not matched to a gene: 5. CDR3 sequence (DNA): TGTGCCAGCAGTTACGCCCCGGGACTAGCCTACGAGCAGTACTTC. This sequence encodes CASSYAPGLAYEQYF.

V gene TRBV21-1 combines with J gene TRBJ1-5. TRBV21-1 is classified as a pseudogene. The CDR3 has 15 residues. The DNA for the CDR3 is TGTGCCAGCGGGGAGGGTAGGACGCGGAGTCAGCCCCAGCATTTT. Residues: CASGEGRTRSQPQHF.

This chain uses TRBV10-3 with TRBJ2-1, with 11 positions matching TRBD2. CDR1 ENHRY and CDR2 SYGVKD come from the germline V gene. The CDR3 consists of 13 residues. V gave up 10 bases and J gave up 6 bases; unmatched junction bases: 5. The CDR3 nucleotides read TGTGCCACGAGACTAGCGGGACTCAATGAGCAGTTCTTC. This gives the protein CATRLAGLNEQFF.

CDR3 bases: TGTGCCAGCAGCGTGGACAGGGGGGCCTACGAGCAGTACTTC. Residues: CASSVDRGAYEQYF. The rearrangement uses TRBV7-2 and TRBJ2-7; 10 nucleotides align to TRBD1. The J segment lost 2 bases and the V segment lost 5 bases, leaving 3 bases of the junction unmatched. Germline CDR1 reads SGHTA; CDR2 reads FQGNSA. The CDR3 covers 14 residues. The complete variable domain, with remaining parts taken from reference TRBV7-2 and TRBJ2-7, reads GAGVSQSPSNKVTEKGKDVELRCDPISGHTALYWYRQSLGQGLEFLIYFQGNSAPDKSGLPSDRFSAERTGGSVSTLTIQRTQQEDSAVYLCASSVDRGAYEQYFGPGTRLTVT.

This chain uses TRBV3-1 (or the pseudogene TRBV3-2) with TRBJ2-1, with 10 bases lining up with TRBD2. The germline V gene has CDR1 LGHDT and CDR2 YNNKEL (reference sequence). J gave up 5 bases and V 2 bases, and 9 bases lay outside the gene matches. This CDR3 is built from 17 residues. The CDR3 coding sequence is TGTGCCAGCAGCCAAAAGTTACTAGCGGGATCGGACAATGAGCAGTTCTTC. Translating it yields CASSQKLLAGSDNEQFF.

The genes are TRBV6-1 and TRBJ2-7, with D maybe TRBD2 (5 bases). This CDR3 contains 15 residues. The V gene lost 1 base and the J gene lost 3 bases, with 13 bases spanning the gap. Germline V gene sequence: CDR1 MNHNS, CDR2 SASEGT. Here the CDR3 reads CASSEGGAPRYEQYF. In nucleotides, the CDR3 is TGTGCCAGCAGTGAAGGGGGAGCCCCCCGCTACGAGCAGTACTTC.

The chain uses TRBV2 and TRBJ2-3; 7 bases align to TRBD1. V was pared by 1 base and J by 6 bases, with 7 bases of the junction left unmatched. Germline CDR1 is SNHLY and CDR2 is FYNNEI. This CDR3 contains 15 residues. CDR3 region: CASSEGTGTIDTQYF. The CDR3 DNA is TGTGCCAGCAGTGAAGGGACAGGAACGATCGATACGCAGTATTTT.

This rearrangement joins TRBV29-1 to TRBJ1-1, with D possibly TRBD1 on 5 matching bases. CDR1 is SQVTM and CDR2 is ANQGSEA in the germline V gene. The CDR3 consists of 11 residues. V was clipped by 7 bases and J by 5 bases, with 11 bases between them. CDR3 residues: CSGQGPTEAFF. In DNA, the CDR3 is TGCAGCGGGCAGGGTCCGACTGAAGCTTTCTTT.

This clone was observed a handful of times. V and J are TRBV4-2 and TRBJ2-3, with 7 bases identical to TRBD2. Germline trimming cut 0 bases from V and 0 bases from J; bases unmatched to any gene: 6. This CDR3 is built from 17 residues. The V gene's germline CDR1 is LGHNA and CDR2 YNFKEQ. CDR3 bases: TGTGCCAGCAGCCAAGATCTAGCGGTCGATAGCACAGATACGCAGTATTTT. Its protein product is CASSQDLAVDSTDTQYF.

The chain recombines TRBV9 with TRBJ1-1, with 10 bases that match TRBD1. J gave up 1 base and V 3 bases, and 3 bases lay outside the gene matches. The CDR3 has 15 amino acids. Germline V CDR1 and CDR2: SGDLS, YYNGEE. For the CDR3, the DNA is TGTGCCAGCAGCGCCAGACAGGGGGCGAACACTGAAGCTTTCTTT. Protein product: CASSARQGANTEAFF.

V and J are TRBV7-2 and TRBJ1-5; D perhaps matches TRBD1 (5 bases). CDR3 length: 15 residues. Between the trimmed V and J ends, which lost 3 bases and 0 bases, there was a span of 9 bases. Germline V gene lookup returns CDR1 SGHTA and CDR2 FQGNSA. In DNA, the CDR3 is TGTGCCAGCAGCTTGGGGGGATATAGCAATCAGCCCCAGCATTTT. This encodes CASSLGGYSNQPQHF.

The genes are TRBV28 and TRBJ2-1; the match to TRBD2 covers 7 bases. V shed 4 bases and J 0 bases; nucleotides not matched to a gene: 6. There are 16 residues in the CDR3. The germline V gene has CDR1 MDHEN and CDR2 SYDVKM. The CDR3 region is CASSSSGTTSYNEQFF. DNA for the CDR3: TGTGCCAGCAGTTCCTCCGGGACTACCTCCTACAATGAGCAGTTCTTC. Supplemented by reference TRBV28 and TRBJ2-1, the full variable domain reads DVKVTQSSRYLVKRTGEKVFLECVQDMDHENMFWYRQDPGLGLRLIYFSYDVKMKEKGDIPEGYSVSREKKERFSLILESASTNQTSMYLCASSSSGTTSYNEQFFGPGTRLTVL.

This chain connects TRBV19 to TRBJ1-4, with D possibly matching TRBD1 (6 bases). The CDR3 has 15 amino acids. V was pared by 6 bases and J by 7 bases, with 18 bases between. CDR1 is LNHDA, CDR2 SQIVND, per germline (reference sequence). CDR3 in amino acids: CASSDTDTGSEKLFF. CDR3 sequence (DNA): TGTGCCAGTAGCGACACCGACACAGGGAGTGAAAAACTGTTTTTT.